This passage covers 27 T cell receptor beta chains from one sample sequenced in a study of OX40 agonist ivuxolimab in advanced cancers. Some clones are missing from TCRdb's copy, which holds only in-frame ones; the method was immunoSEQ multiplex PCR. The table records tens of thousands of clones, 82% of them present only once. The source was CD4+ or CD8+ T cells sorted from blood, collected in a trial of the OX40 agonist ivuxolimab. These receptors were taken from an adult with an advanced solid tumor such as melanoma, head and neck, liver or kidney cancer.

The chain combines TRBV28 with TRBJ1-1, with 8 bases that match TRBD1. V trimming: 5 bases; J trimming: 9 bases; junction bases outside the gene matches: 5. In germline, CDR1 is MDHEN, CDR2 SYDVKM. The CDR3 totals 12 residues. As DNA, the CDR3 is TGTGCCAGCAGTCAACGGGACAGGAAAGCTTTCTTT. Translation gives CASSQRDRKAFF.

The chain combines TRBV6-6 with TRBJ1-2, with a possible D match to TRBD1 (6 bases). Germline CDR1 MNHNY, CDR2 SVGAGI (reference sequence). The CDR3 spans 15 residues. V was trimmed by 2 bases and J by 2 bases, leaving 12 bases between them. The CDR3 coding sequence is TGTGCCAGCAGTTACCCTCTAGGACAGAACTATGGCTACACCTTC. It specifies CASSYPLGQNYGYTF.

The chain combines TRBV27 with TRBJ1-6; D is unresolved. The length of the CDR3 is 14 residues. Germline CDR1 and CDR2: MNHEY and SMNVEV (reference sequence). With 5 bases removed from V and 5 bases from J, the gap between germline ends came to 10 bases. The DNA of the CDR3 is TGTGCCAGCAGTCGACTGGGCGATAATTCACCCCTCCACTTT. Translated, it gives CASSRLGDNSPLHF.

This clone was seen once. The chain recombines TRBV7-2 with TRBJ2-3, with 9 bases matching TRBD2. This CDR3 has 16 amino acids. Germline V lookup: CDR1 SGHTA, CDR2 FQGNSA. J was trimmed by 2 bases and V by 3 bases; bases with no gene match: 6. The CDR3 protein is CASSLKSGRTTDTQYF. The CDR3 DNA follows: TGTGCCAGCAGCTTGAAGAGCGGGAGGACCACAGATACGCAGTATTTT.

V is TRBV11-3 and J is TRBJ1-1; D uncertain. The CDR3 spans 13 residues. Trimming removed 1 base from V and 3 bases from J, with 6 bases in between. The germline V gene encodes CDR1 SGHNT and CDR2 YENEEA. The CDR3 here is CASSLGRDTEAFF. The CDR3 region has the DNA TGTGCCAGCAGCTTAGGCCGGGACACTGAAGCTTTCTTT.

A note on this clone: Sequence at one end of the junction differs from germline and may be a read error. The rearrangement joins TRBV14 to TRBJ2-5; 9 bases agree with TRBD2. CDR1 and CDR2 from the germline V gene are SGHDN and FVKESK. This CDR3 spans 14 amino acids. The DNA for the CDR3 is TGTGCCAGCAGCCAGGGGGTTAGCGGGGGCGAAAAACACTTC. Translating it yields CASSQGVSGGEKHF.

This clone was observed a few times. This sequence joins TRBV29-1 and TRBJ2-7; 8 bases line up with TRBD1. The CDR3 is 11 amino acids. V shed 5 bases and J 5 bases; nucleotides not matched to a gene: 2. Germline CDR1 is SQVTM and CDR2 is ANQGSEA. The CDR3 coding sequence is TGCAGCGTTCGGACAGGGAACGAGCAGTACTTC. This codes for CSVRTGNEQYF.

Relative to its sample, this clone is medium-sized (0.01 to 0.1%). This chain uses TRBV25-1 with TRBJ2-5, with D hard to call. The CDR3 has 14 residues. Germline V gene lookup returns CDR1 MGHDK and CDR2 SYGVNS. The V end was cut by 1 base, the J end by 3 bases, with 9 bases between. The CDR3 DNA is TGTGCCAGCAGTGAATCGACAATAAAAGAGACCCAGTACTTC. Translation gives CASSESTIKETQYF.

This clone turned up a few times. The CDR3 sequence: CASSQEGGQGLHEQYF. CDR3 nucleotides: TGCGCCAGCAGCCAAGAAGGGGGACAGGGGCTCCACGAGCAGTACTTC. V and J are TRBV4-3 and TRBJ2-7; 10 bases map to TRBD1. J lost 5 bases, V lost 0 bases, and 7 bases had no gene match. The CDR3 covers 16 residues. Per the germline V gene, CDR1 is LGHNA and CDR2 is YSLEER.

This clone was recorded a few times. The V call is TRBV30, the J call TRBJ1-4; maybe TRBD1 (6 bases). V was clipped by 6 bases and J by 8 bases, with 19 bases between them. The CDR3 has 14 amino acids. Germline V gives CDR1 GTSNPN, CDR2 SVGIG (reference sequence). DNA for the CDR3: TGTGCCTGTCTTCTACAGGGTGCCGGCGAAAAACTGTTTTTT. It yields the protein CACLLQGAGEKLFF.

The J gene is TRBJ1-2, the V gene TRBV21-1. TRBV21-1 is a pseudogene. The CDR3 is 12 residues long. The chain's CDR3 is CASSKETFGYTF. CDR3 sequence (DNA): TGTGCCAGCAGCAAAGAGACCTTTGGCTACACCTTC.

The rearrangement uses TRBV27 and TRBJ1-2; 10 bases agree with TRBD1. The germline V gene encodes CDR1 MNHEY and CDR2 SMNVEV (reference sequence). V gave up 6 bases and J gave up 4 bases; unmatched junction bases: 8. This CDR3 contains 15 residues. CDR3 residues: CASRAGTGVFYGYTF. The CDR3 DNA reads as TGTGCCAGCAGGGCCGGGACAGGGGTCTTCTATGGCTACACCTTC.

This clone was seen ten or more times. The rearrangement uses TRBV6-1 and TRBJ2-7; D gene uncertain. Germline V gives CDR1 MNHNS, CDR2 SASEGT. V lost 2 bases, J lost 0 bases, and 17 bases lay in between. The CDR3 is 17 amino acids. The CDR3 reads CASSERLVSYFSYEQYF. CDR3 nucleotides: TGTGCCAGCAGTGAAAGATTAGTGTCATACTTCTCCTACGAGCAGTACTTC.

The sample holds one count of this clone. This chain links TRBV6-1 with TRBJ1-2, with a weak D call TRBD1 (6 bases). The CDR3 spans 14 residues. Germline assignment: CDR1 MNHNS and CDR2 SASEGT. Trimming took 6 bases from V and 4 from J, leaving 15 bases between them. The CDR3 region is CASRETGYSYGYTF. The CDR3 DNA sequence: TGTGCCAGCAGGGAAACAGGGTATAGCTATGGCTACACCTTC.

The chain is built from TRBV11-3 and TRBJ2-1, with TRBD2 matching 8 bases. The CDR3 is 14 amino acids. V lost 5 bases, J lost 7 bases, and 7 bases stayed unmatched. Germline V gives CDR1 SGHNT, CDR2 YENEEA. The CDR3: CASSRPGTRNEQFF. In nucleotides, the CDR3 is TGTGCCAGCAGCCGCCCGGGGACTAGAAATGAGCAGTTCTTC. The complete variable domain, with remaining parts taken from reference TRBV11-3 and TRBJ2-1, reads EAGVVQSPRYKIIEKKQPVAFWCNPISGHNTLYWYLQNLGQGPELLIRYENEEAVDDSQLPKDRFSAERLKGVDSTLKIQPAELGDSAVYLCASSRPGTRNEQFFGPGTRLTVL.

The rearrangement links TRBV7-6 to TRBJ1-4; D gene ambiguous. The CDR3 has 13 amino acids. The V end was cut by 0 bases, the J end by 4 bases, with 3 bases between. CDR1 and CDR2 (germline): SGHVS, FNYEAQ. Here the CDR3 DNA reads TGTGCCAGCAGCTTAGCCGTTAATGAAAAACTGTTTTTT. It encodes CASSLAVNEKLFF.

The chain uses TRBV7-8 and TRBJ2-7; TRBD1 aligns across 8 bases. With V trimmed by 5 bases and J by 0 bases, 3 bases remained unmatched. Looked up from germline, CDR1 is SGHVS and CDR2 is FQNEAQ. CDR3 length: 14 amino acids. The CDR3 DNA reads as TGTGCCAGCAGCCTCCAGGGGGCCTCCTACGAGCAGTACTTC. Its translation is CASSLQGASYEQYF.

This chain uses TRBV7-2 with TRBJ2-7; D may be TRBD1 or TRBD2 (5 bases each). Trimming shortened V by 4 bases and J by 5 bases, and 21 bases separated the two germline ends. Germline loops: CDR1 SGHTA, CDR2 FQGNSA. This CDR3 spans 16 amino acids. The CDR3 DNA sequence: TGTGCCAGCAGCTACACTGCTCGAGGGGCGCGTCACGAGCAGTACTTC. Translating gives CASSYTARGARHEQYF.

The V gene is TRBV5-4, the J gene TRBJ2-5; D tentatively fits TRBD1 or TRBD2 (5 bases each). CDR3 size: 14 residues. CDR1 is SGHNT, CDR2 YYREEE, per germline (reference sequence). V was shortened by 0 bases and J by 4 bases, with 10 bases between the two germline ends. The CDR3 reads CASSLEVGAETQYF. CDR3 DNA sequence: TGTGCCAGCAGCTTGGAGGTCGGGGCAGAGACCCAGTACTTC.

Of note for this clone: The junction differs from germline at one of its ends, possibly a read error. V is TRBV25-1 and J is TRBJ1-5; D not certain. The germline V gene has CDR1 MGHDK and CDR2 SYGVNS. This CDR3 is 12 amino acids long. Here the CDR3 reads CASSEANKPQHF. The CDR3 DNA reads as TGTGCCAGCAGTGAAGCCAATAAGCCCCAGCATTTT.

The chain combines TRBV27 with TRBJ2-3; D remains ambiguous. Germline V gene data show CDR1 as MNHEY and CDR2 as SMNVEV (reference sequence). Trimming cost V 8 bases and J 5 bases, with 20 bases left between them. The CDR3 covers 15 residues. The CDR3 loop is CASLDRKTGLDTQYF. The DNA of the CDR3 is TGTGCCAGCTTGGATAGAAAGACCGGCCTAGATACGCAGTATTTT.

This clone was detected only a few times. This rearrangement joins TRBV5-5 to TRBJ2-1; 7 nucleotides align to TRBD1. The CDR3 runs 14 residues. V trimming: 5 bases; J trimming: 4 bases; junction bases outside the gene matches: 6. The germline gives CDR1 SGHKS, CDR2 YYEKEE (reference sequence). As DNA, the CDR3 is TGTGCCAGCAGTTCCACGGACAGGTACAATGAGCAGTTCTTC. This codes for CASSSTDRYNEQFF.

About this clone: Other DNA sequences in this sample translate to the same CDR3. V gene TRBV30 combines with J gene TRBJ1-5, with 11 bases aligning to TRBD1. J gave up 4 bases and V 3 bases, and 14 bases lay outside the gene matches. Germline V gene lookup returns CDR1 GTSNPN and CDR2 SVGIG (reference sequence). The CDR3 sequence is 18 residues long. Here the CDR3 reads CAWSLPGQGGHWNQPQHF. The CDR3 DNA follows: TGTGCCTGGAGCCTACCGGGACAGGGGGGTCATTGGAATCAGCCCCAGCATTTT.

The chain links TRBV29-1 to TRBJ1-5; no definite D call. Trimming stripped 3 bases from V and 5 bases from J, with 11 bases between. The germline V gene encodes CDR1 SQVTM and CDR2 ANQGSEA. The CDR3 is made up of 13 amino acids. The CDR3 DNA is TGCAGCGTTGAGGACGGGAAAGATCAGCCCCAGCATTTT. The encoded protein is CSVEDGKDQPQHF. Full variable domain (outside the CDR3, taken from reference TRBV29-1 and TRBJ1-5): SAVISQKPSRDICQRGTSLTIQCQVDSQVTMMFWYRQQPGQSLTLIATANQGSEATYESGFVIDKFPISRPNLTFSTLTVSNMSPEDSSIYLCSVEDGKDQPQHFGDGTRLSIL.

In nucleotides, the CDR3 is TGTGCCTGGAGTTACGGGACTAGCGGGGGCGCCAATACGCAGTATTTT. It specifies CAWSYGTSGGANTQYF. This rearrangement joins TRBV30 to TRBJ2-3; 14 nucleotides line up with TRBD2. J gave up 7 bases and V 2 bases, and 8 bases lay outside the gene matches. Per the germline V gene, CDR1 is GTSNPN and CDR2 is SVGIG (reference sequence). The CDR3 has 16 residues. Based on the CDR3 plus reference TRBV30 and TRBJ2-3, the full variable domain is SQTIHQWPATLVQPVGSPLSLECTVEGTSNPNLYWYRQAAGRGLQLLFYSVGIGQISSEVPQNLSASRPQDRQFILSSKKLLLSDSGFYLCAWSYGTSGGANTQYFGPGTRLTVL.

The chain recombines TRBV5-1 with TRBJ1-6; 9 bases are a match to TRBD1. Trimming at V came to 4 bases and at J to 6 bases, leaving 5 bases not matched to a gene. CDR1 and CDR2 from the germline V gene are SGHRS and YFSETQ. The CDR3 is made up of 15 amino acids. This CDR3 is CASSPGQGLNSPLHF. In DNA, the CDR3 is TGCGCCAGCAGCCCGGGACAGGGACTTAATTCACCCCTCCACTTT.

This chain joins TRBV19 and TRBJ2-5, with 11 nucleotides matching TRBD1. Germline V lookup: CDR1 LNHDA, CDR2 SQIVND (reference sequence). The ends lost 5 bases at V and 2 bases at J; junction bases unmatched: 7. This CDR3 contains 16 residues. Written as DNA, the CDR3 is TGTGCCAGTAGTCCACGGACAGGGGGCAAACAAGAGACCCAGTACTTC. Residues: CASSPRTGGKQETQYF.